This TCR beta chain was retrieved from a study of blood T cell repertoires in COVID-19. This CDR3 spans 16 amino acids. J lost 6 bases, V lost 2 bases, and 6 bases had no gene match. Germline V gene lookup returns CDR1 LGHNA and CDR2 YSLEER. How the authors handled the data: Reference gene primers were amplified, and this amplification served to estimate nucleated cell counts. Assay used: immunoSEQ multiplex PCR; TCRdb lists only in-frame clones, some missing. Clonal size and the V and J genes are those of that table, whereas D and trimming came from the DNA. This repertoire shows around 340,000 clones, approximately 83% found once; its top ten account for around 4%.

The sample comprised PBMCs or T cells enriched from blood (not recorded which). The chain has TRBV4-3 and TRBJ2-1; TRBD2 matches 11 bases. The TCR comes from a woman between 40 and 50 years old with acute COVID-19. CDR3 DNA: TGCGCCAGCAGCCAATGGGGTAGCGGGGGGGCCAATGAGCAGTTCTTC. It encodes CASSQWGSGGANEQFF.